Included here is one T cell receptor beta chain sequence, with context. This entry belongs to a study of CD8+ T cells in alopecia areata. Investigators isolated RNA and reverse transcribed it into cDNA to act as the sequencing template. The protocol was immunoSEQ multiplex PCR, while the TCRdb copy is restricted to in-frame clones and leaves out a portion. The repertoire includes a few hundred thousand clones, approximately 60% of them detected once, and 0.8% to 1% sits in the top ten. This sample's treatment: oral pan-JAK inhibitor, 5-10 mg twice daily. Trimming removed 6 bases at V and 1 base at J, with 12 bases between. Germline CDR1 reads SGHTA; CDR2 reads FQGNSA. There are 15 residues in the CDR3.

J is TRBJ2-2 and V is TRBV7-2; D is ambiguous. This TCR was recovered from a human donor with alopecia areata. Sequencing used CD4+ T cells sorted from blood, obtained between weeks 51 and 54, from a patient treated with tofacitinib. The chain's CDR3 is CASRLMGRNTGELFF. CDR3 nucleotides: TGTGCCAGCAGGCTCATGGGTCGGAACACCGGGGAGCTGTTTTTT.